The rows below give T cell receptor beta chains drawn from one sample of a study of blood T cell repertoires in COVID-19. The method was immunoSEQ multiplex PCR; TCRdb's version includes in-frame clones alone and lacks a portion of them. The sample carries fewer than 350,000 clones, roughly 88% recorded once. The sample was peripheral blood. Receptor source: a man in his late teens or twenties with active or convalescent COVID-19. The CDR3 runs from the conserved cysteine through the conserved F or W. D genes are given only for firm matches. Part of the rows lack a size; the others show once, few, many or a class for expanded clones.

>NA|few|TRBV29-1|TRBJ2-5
TGCAGCGTTGCGAGGAGTGCGACCCAGTACTTC
CSVARSATQYF
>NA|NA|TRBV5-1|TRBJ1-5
TGCGCCAGCAGCTGGGAGGGTAGGGCGAATCAGCCCCAGCATTTT
CASSWEGRANQPQHF
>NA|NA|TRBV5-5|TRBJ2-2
TGTGCCAGCAGCCAAACCGGGACTGCCGGGGAGCTGTTTTTT
CASSQTGTAGELFF
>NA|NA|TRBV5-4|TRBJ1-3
TGTGCCCGACCTACAGAAACCTCTGGAAACACCATATATTTT
CARPTETSGNTIYF
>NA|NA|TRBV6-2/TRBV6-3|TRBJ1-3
TGTGCCAGCAGTTACGACCGAGGAGCTGGAAACACCATATATTTT
CASSYDRGAGNTIYF
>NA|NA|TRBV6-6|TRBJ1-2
TGTGCCAGCAGTTACTATGCCGGGGTACAGGGTGATGGCTACACCTTC
CASSYYAGVQGDGYTF
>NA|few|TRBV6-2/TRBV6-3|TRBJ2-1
TGTGCCAGCAGTTATGGGGGACAATTCTCTCGAAACAATGAGCAGTTCTTC
CASSYGGQFSRNNEQFF
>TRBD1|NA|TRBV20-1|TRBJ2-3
TGCAGTGCTAGTGGGACAGGGCTTGATACGCAGTATTTT
CSASGTGLDTQYF
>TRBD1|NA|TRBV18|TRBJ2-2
TGTGCCAGCTCACCTAAGACAGGGGGCAACACCGGGGAGCTGTTTTTT
CASSPKTGGNTGELFF
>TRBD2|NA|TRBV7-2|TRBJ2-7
TGTGCCAGCAGCTCCCGGACTAGCGGGGCCTTCTCCTACGAGCAGTACTTC
CASSSRTSGAFSYEQYF
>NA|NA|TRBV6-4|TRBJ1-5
TGTGCCAGCAGCGCAACAGGGATCTATGGAAATCAGCCCCAGCATTTT
CASSATGIYGNQPQHF
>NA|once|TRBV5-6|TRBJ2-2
TGTGCCAGCAGCTCGACGGACAGACAAGACACCGGGGAGCTGTTTTTT
CASSSTDRQDTGELFF
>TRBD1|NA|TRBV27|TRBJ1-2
TGTGCCAGCAGCCTTGGGGCAGGGGGATATGGCTACACCTTC
CASSLGAGGYGYTF
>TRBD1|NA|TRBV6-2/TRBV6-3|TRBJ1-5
TGTGCCAGCACCCCCAGGGACAGGGGGTACCAGCCCCAGCATTTT
CASTPRDRGYQPQHF
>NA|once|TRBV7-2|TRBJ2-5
TGTGCCAGCAGCGAATCCCTCGGCAGGGCAGAGACCCAGTACTTC
CASSESLGRAETQYF
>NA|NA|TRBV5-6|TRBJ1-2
TGTGCCAGCAGCTACCTAGGATATGGCTACACCTTC
CASSYLGYGYTF
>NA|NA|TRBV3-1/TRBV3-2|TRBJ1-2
TGTGCCAGCAGCCTCTCTTCCCAGGGGAGTAGCTATGGCTACACCTTC
CASSLSSQGSSYGYTF
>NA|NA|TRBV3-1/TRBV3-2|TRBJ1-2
TGTGCCAGCAGCCACCTAATCAGACAAGGAATTAACTATGGCTACACCTTC
CASSHLIRQGINYGYTF
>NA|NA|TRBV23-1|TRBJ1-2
TGCGCCAGCAGTCACGCCGTTTCGGGGACTTATGGCTACACCTTC
CASSHAVSGTYGYTF
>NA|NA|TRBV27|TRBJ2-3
TGTGCCAGCAGTTTTGGGGGGATGAGCACAGATACGCAGTATTTT
CASSFGGMSTDTQYF
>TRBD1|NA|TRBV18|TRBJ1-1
TGTGCCAGCTCAAGGGAACAGGGGAGGAACACTGAAGCTTTCTTT
CASSREQGRNTEAFF
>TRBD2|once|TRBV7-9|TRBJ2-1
TGTGCCAGCAGCTCTAGGGTCTCGGCAAGCGGGGGCCGCCGGGACGAGCAGTTCTTC
CASSSRVSASGGRRDEQFF
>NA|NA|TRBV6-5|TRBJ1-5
TGTGCCAGCAGTCCCGGGGGGGTGGGCAATCAGCCCCAGCATTTT
CASSPGGVGNQPQHF
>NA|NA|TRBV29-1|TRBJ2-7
TGCAGCGTTGGGTTTGGCAGGGGATACGAGCAGTACTTC
CSVGFGRGYEQYF
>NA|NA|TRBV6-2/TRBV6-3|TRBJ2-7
TGTGCCAGCAGCGGGGAGGGACACAGATCCTTATACGAGCAGTACTTC
CASSGEGHRSLYEQYF
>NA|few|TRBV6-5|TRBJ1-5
TGTGCCAGCGGCCCTGCGGGGGGCCATCAGCCCCAGCATTTT
CASGPAGGHQPQHF
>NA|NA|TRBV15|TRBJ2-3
TGTGCCACCAGCAGAGATAAAATGAGCATCCATACGCAGTATTTT
CATSRDKMSIHTQYF
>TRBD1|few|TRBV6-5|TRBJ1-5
TGTGCCAGCAGTCCCCGGGACAGGGGCCCGTGGCCCCAGCATTTT
CASSPRDRGPWPQHF
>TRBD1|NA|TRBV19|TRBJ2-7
TGTGCCAGTAGTAAGACAGGGGGTTTATACGAGCAGTACTTC
CASSKTGGLYEQYF
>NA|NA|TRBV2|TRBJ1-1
TGTGCCAGTGCCCCGGGGGATGGGACTGAAGCTTTCTTT
CASAPGDGTEAFF
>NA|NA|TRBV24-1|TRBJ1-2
TGTGCCACCAGTGATTTTGAGGGCAGCTACACCTTC
CATSDFEGSYTF
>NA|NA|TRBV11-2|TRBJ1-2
TGTGCCAGCAGCTTCGGGGGGGATGGCTACACCTTC
CASSFGGDGYTF
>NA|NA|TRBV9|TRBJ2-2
TGTGCCAGCAGCGTAGTGGCAGGGGACACCGGGGAGCTGTTTTTT
CASSVVAGDTGELFF
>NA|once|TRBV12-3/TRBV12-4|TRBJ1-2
TGTGCCAGCAGTTTGGGGGGAGATGGCTACACCTTC
CASSLGGDGYTF
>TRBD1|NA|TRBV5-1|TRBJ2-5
TGCGCCAGCAGCCGACAGGGTCCTCAGGAGACCCAGTACTTC
CASSRQGPQETQYF
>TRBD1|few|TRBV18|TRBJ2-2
TGTGCCAGCTCACCAGGACAGGGATTCACCGGGGAGCTGTTTTTT
CASSPGQGFTGELFF
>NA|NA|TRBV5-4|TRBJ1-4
TGTGCCAGCAGCTATAGCGTTAATGAAAAACTGTTTTTT
CASSYSVNEKLFF
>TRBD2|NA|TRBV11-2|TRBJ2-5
TGTGCCAGCAGCTTAGGGAGCGGGGGGGCCGTGGAGACCCAGTACTTC
CASSLGSGGAVETQYF
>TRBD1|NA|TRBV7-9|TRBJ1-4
TGTGCCAGCAGCTTAATCCCTGGACAGGGCGATGAAAAACTGTTTTTT
CASSLIPGQGDEKLFF
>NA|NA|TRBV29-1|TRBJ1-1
TGCAGCGTTGATACATCGAACACTGAAGCTTTCTTT
CSVDTSNTEAFF
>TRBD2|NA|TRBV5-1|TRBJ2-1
TGCGCCAGCAGCTTGGCCAGCGGGGGGGCCGGGTATGAGCAGTTCTTC
CASSLASGGAGYEQFF
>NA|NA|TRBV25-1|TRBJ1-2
TGTGCCAGCAGTCTTGAGTATGGCTACACCTTC
CASSLEYGYTF
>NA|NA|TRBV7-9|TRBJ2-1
TGTGCCAGTACCAGTGGCACAAACAATGAGCAGTTCTTC
CASTSGTNNEQFF
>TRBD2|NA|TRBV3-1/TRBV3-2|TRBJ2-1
TGTGCCAGCAGCCGAACTAGCGACCAATACAATGAGCAGTTCTTC
CASSRTSDQYNEQFF
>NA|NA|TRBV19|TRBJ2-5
TGTGCCAGTAGTATAGCCCCTCGGGAGACCCAGTACTTC
CASSIAPRETQYF
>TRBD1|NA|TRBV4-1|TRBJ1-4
TGCGCCAGCAGCCAAGAGAAGGGGGCAGTTGGTGAAAAACTGTTTTTT
CASSQEKGAVGEKLFF
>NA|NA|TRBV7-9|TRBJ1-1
TGTGCCAGCAGCTCGCGCACCGCGTCGAACACTGAAGCTTTCTTT
CASSSRTASNTEAFF
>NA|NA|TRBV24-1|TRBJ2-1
TGTGCCACCAGTGCCTCGGACTTTTCCAGCTCCTACAATGAGCAGTTCTTC
CATSASDFSSSYNEQFF
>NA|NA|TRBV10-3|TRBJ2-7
TGTGCCATCAGTGACGGCTACGAGCAGTACTTC
CAISDGYEQYF
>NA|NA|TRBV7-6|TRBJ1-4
TGTGCCAGCAGCTCAACCTCGGGGGTGGGTATGGGTGAAAAACTGTTTTTT
CASSSTSGVGMGEKLFF
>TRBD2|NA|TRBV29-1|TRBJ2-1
TGCAGCGCTCTAGGACTAGCGGGGGGGCCCCCTTACAATGAGCAGTTCTTC
CSALGLAGGPPYNEQFF
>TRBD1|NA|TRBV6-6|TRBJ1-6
TGTGCCAGCAGTCCCCCACAGGGGGAGAGCTCACCCCTCCACTTT
CASSPPQGESSPLHF